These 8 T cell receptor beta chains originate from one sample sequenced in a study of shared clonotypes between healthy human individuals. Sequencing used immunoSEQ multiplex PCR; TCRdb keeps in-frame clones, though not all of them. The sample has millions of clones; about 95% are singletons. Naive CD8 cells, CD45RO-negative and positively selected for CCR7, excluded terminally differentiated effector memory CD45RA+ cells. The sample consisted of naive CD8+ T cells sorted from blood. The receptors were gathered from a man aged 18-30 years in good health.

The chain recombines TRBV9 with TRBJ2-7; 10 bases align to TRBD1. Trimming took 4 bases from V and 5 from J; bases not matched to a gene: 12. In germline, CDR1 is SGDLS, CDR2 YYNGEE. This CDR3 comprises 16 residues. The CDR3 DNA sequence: TGTGCCAGCAGCCAATACTCCGGGACAGGGGAAGACGAGCAGTACTTC. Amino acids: CASSQYSGTGEDEQYF.

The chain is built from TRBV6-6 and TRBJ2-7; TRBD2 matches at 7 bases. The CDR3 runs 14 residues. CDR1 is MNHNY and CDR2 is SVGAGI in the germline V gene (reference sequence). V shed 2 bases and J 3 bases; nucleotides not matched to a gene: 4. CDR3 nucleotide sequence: TGTGCCAGCAGTTACAACGGCGGGAGCTACGAGCAGTACTTC. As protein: CASSYNGGSYEQYF.

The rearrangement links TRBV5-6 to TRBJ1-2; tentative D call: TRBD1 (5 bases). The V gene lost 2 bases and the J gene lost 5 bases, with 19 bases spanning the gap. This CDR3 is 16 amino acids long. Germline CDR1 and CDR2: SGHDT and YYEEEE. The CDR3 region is CASSFPGEGFPYGYTF. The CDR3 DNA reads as TGTGCCAGCAGCTTCCCCGGAGAGGGGTTCCCTTATGGCTACACCTTC.

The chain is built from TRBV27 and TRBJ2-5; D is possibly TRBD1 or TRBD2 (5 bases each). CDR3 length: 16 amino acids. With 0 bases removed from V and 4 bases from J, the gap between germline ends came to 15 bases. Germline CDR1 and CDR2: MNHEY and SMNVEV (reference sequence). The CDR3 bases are TGTGCCAGCAGTTTATCCCCCGGGGCACCAATAGAGACCCAGTACTTC. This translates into CASSLSPGAPIETQYF.

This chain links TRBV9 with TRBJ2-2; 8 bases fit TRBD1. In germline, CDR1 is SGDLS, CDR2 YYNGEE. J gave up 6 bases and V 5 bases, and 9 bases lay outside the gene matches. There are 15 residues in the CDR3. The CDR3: CASSYTGGYAGELFF. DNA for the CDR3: TGTGCCAGCAGTTACACAGGGGGGTACGCCGGGGAGCTGTTTTTT.

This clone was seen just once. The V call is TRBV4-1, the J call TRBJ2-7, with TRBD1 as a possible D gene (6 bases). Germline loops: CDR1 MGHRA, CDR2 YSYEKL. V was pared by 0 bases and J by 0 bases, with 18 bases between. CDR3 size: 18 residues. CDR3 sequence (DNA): TGCGCCAGCAGCCAAGATGAAACAGGGCAACTAGTCTCCTACGAGCAGTACTTC. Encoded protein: CASSQDETGQLVSYEQYF.

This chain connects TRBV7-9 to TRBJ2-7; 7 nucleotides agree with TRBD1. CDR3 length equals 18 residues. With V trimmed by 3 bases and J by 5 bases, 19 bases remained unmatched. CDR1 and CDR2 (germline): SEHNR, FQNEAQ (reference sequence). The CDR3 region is CASSFLPGGIEAFNEQYF. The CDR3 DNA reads TGTGCCAGCAGCTTTCTTCCAGGGGGTATCGAGGCATTCAACGAGCAGTACTTC. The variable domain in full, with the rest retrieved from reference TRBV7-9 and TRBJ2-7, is DTGVSQNPRHKITKRGQNVTFRCDPISEHNRLYWYRQTLGQGPEFLTYFQNEAQLEKSRLLSDRFSAERPKGSFSTLEIQRTEQGDSAMYLCASSFLPGGIEAFNEQYFGPGTRLTVT.

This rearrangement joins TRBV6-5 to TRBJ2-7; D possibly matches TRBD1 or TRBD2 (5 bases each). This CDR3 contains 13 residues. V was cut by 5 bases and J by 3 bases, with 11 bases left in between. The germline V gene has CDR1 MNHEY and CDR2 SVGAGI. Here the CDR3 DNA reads TGTGCCAGCAGTCCCCGGGGCGGCTACGAGCAGTACTTC. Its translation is CASSPRGGYEQYF.